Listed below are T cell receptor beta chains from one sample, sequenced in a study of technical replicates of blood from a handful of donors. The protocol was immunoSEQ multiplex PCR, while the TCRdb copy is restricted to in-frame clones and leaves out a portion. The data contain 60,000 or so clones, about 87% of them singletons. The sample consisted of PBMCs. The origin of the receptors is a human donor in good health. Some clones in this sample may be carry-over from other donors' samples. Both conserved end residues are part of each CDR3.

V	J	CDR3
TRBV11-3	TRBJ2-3	CASSFNGRAGDTQYF
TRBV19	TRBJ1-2	CASSDTGTGSYGYTF
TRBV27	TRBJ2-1	CASSLGTIVHNEQFF
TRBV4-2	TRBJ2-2	CASSPYRGNTGELFF
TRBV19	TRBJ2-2	CASTTGSTGELFF
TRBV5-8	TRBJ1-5	CASSQQGYSNQPQHF
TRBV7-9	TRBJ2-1	CASSLSGSGGGEQFF
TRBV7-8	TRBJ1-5	CASSYLGGFNQPQHF
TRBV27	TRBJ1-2	CASKRQGHYGYTF
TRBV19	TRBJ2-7	CASSTVGGQYEQYF
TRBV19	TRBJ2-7	CASSWTGEDEQYF
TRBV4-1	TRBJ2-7	CASSQILAGGSYEQYF
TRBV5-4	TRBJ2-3	CASSDRTSGGGGEGTQYF
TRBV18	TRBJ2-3	CASSPGTGADTQYF
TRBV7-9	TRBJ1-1	CASSLTSGQITFF
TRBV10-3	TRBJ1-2	CAISDTGVSYGYTF
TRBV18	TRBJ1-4	CASSDGGQRNEKLFF
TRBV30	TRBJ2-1	CAWSPLAGGGNEQFF
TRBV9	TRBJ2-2	CASSVERGAGELFF
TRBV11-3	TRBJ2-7	CASSLGGGRAYEQYF
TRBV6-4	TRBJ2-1	CASSDHGGGYNEQFF
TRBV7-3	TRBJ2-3	CASSSAGNTQYF
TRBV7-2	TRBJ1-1	CASSPWNTEAFF
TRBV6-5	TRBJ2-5	CASSHPDNYQETQYF
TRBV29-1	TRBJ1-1	CSVRSGSMNTEAFF
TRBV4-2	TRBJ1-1	CASSHYTGKNTEAFF
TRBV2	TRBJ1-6	CASRRAQNSPLHF
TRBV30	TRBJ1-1	CAWIQTEAFF
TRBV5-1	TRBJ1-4	CASSLTGGPNEKLFF
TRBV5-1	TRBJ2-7	CASSVGLGMEEQYF
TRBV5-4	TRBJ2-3	CASSSRSVEGTDTQYF
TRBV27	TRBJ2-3	CASSLWVAGQNSWGTDTQYF
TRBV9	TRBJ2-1	CASSVGPMNGYNEQFF
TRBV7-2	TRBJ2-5	CASSSGLAGRMTQYF
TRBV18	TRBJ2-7	CASSPLRLGQGSHEQYF